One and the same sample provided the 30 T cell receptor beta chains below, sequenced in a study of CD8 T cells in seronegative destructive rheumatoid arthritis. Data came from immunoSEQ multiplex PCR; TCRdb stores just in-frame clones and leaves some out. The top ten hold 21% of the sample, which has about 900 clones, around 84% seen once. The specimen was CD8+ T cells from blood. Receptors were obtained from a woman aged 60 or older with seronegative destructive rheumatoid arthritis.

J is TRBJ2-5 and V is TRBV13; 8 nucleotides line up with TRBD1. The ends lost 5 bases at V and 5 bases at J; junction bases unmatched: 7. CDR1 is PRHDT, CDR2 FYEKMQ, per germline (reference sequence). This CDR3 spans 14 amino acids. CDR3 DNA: TGTGCCAGCAGCGAAAGACAGGGGTCGGAGACCCAGTACTTC. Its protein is CASSERQGSETQYF. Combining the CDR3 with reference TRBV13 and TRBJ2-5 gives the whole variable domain AAGVIQSPRHLIKEKRETATLKCYPIPRHDTVYWYQQGPGQDPQFLISFYEKMQSDKGSIPDRFSAQQFSDYHSELNMSSLELGDSALYFCASSERQGSETQYFGPGTRLLVL.

The chain's CDR3 is CASSLRASRGETQYF. CDR3 nucleotides: TGCGCCAGCAGCTTGAGGGCTAGCAGGGGGGAGACCCAGTACTTC. The chain is built from TRBV5-1 and TRBJ2-5; 7 bases line up with TRBD1. Trimming at V came to 1 base and at J to 5 bases, leaving 8 bases not matched to a gene. Germline CDR1 and CDR2: SGHRS and YFSETQ. CDR3 length: 15 residues.

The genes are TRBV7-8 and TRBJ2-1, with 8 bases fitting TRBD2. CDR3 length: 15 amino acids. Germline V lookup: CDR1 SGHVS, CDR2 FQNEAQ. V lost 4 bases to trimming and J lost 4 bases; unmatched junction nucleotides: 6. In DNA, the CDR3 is TGTGCCAGCAGCTCTGGGGTAGCGGGATACAATGAGCAGTTCTTC. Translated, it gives CASSSGVAGYNEQFF. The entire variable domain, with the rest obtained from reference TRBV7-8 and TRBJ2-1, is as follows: GAGVSQSPRYKVAKRGQDVALRCDPISGHVSLFWYQQALGQGPEFLTYFQNEAQLDKSGLPSDRFFAERPEGSVSTLKIQRTQQEDSAVYLCASSSGVAGYNEQFFGPGTRLTVL.

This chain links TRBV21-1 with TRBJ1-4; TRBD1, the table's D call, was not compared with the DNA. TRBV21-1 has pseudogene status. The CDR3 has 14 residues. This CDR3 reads CARNRGRSNEKLFF. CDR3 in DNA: TGTGCCAGGAACAGGGGGAGGTCTAATGAAAAACTGTTTTTT.

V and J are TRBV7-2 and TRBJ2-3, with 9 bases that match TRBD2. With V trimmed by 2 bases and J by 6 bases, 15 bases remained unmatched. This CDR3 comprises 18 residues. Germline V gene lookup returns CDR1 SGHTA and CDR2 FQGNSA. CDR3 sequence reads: CASSLFPPEAGGGDTQYF. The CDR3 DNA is TGTGCCAGCAGCTTATTCCCCCCTGAAGCGGGAGGTGGTGATACGCAGTATTTT.

CDR3 sequence (DNA): TGTGCCAGCAGTGAAGTGTTTGGTTCGTGGGCCGAGCAGTACTTC. Protein: CASSEVFGSWAEQYF. This chain connects TRBV2 to TRBJ2-7, with D unclear. Germline CDR1 reads SNHLY; CDR2 reads FYNNEI. This CDR3 is built from 15 residues. Trimming left V 1 base short and J 6 bases short, with 16 bases between.

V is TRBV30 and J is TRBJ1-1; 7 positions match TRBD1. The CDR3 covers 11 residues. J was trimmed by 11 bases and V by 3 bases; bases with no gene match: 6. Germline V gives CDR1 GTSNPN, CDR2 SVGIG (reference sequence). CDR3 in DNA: TGTGCCTGGAGCGAAGGGGGCGACGCTTTCTTT. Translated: CAWSEGGDAFF. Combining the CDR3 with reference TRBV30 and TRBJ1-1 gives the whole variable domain SQTIHQWPATLVQPVGSPLSLECTVEGTSNPNLYWYRQAAGRGLQLLFYSVGIGQISSEVPQNLSASRPQDRQFILSSKKLLLSDSGFYLCAWSEGGDAFFGQGTRLTVV.

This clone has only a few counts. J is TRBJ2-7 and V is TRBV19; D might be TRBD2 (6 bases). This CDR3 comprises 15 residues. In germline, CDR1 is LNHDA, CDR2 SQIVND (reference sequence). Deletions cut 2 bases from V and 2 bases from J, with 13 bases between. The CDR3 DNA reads TGTGCCAGTAGTATAAGGGACTCTGGCGCCTACGAGCAGTACTTC. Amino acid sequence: CASSIRDSGAYEQYF.

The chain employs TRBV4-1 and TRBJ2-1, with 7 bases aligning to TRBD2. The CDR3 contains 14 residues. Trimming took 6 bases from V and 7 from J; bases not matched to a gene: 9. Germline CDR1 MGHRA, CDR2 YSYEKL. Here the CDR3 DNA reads TGCGCCAGCAGGGATCTACGAGCGGGAAATGAGCAGTTCTTC. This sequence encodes CASRDLRAGNEQFF.

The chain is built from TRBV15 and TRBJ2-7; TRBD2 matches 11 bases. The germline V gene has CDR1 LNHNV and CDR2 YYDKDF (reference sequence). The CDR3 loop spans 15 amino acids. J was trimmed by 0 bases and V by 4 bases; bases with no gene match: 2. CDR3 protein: CATSKTSGSSYEQYF. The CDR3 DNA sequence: TGTGCCACCAGCAAAACTAGCGGGAGCTCCTACGAGCAGTACTTC.

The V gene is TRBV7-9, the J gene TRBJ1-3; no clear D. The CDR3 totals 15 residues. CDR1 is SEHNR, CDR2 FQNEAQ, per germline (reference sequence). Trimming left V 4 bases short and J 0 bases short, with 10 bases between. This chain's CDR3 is CASSSPRGSGNTIYF. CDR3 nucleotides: TGTGCCAGCAGCTCCCCCCGGGGCTCTGGAAACACCATATATTTT.

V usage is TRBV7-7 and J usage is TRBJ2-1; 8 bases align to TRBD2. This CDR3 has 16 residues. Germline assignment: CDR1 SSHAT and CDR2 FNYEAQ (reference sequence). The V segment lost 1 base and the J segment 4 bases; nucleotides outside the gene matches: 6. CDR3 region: CASSLDTGGTYNEQFF. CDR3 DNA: TGTGCCAGCAGCTTAGATACGGGAGGGACGTACAATGAGCAGTTCTTC.

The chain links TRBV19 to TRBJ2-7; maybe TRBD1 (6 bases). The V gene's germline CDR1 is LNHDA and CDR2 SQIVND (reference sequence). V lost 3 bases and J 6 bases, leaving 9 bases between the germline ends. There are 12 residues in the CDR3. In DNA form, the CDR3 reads TGTGCCAGTAGTATTCCCAGGGGCGAGCAGTACTTC. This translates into CASSIPRGEQYF. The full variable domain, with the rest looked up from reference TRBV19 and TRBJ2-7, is DGGITQSPKYLFRKEGQNVTLSCEQNLNHDAMYWYRQDPGQGLRLIYYSQIVNDFQKGDIAEGYSVSREKKESFPLTVTSAQKNPTAFYLCASSIPRGEQYFGPGTRLTVT.

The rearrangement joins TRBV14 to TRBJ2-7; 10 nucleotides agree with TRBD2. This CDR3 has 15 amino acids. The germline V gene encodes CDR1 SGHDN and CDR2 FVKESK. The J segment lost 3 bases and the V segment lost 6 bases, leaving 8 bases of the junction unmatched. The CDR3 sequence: CASSQWTSGLYEQYF. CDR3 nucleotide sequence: TGTGCCAGCAGTCAATGGACTAGCGGACTCTACGAGCAGTACTTC.

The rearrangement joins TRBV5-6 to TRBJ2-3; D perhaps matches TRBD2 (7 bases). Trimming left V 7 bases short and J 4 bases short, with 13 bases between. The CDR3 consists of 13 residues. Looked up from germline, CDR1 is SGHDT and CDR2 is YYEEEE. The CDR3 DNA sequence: TGTGCCAGCGGACTAGGGGGGGCAGATACGCAGTATTTT. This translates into CASGLGGADTQYF.

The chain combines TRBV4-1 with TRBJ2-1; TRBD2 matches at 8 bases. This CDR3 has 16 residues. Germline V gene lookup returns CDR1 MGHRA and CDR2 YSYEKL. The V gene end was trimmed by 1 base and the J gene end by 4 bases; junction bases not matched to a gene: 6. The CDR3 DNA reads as TGCGCCAGCAGCCAAGCGGAGCGGGAGCTTTACAATGAGCAGTTCTTC. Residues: CASSQAERELYNEQFF.

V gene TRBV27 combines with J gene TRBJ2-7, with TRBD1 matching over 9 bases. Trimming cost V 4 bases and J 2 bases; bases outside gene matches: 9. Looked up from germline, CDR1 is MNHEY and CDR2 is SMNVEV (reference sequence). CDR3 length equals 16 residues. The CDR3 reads CASSYGTGRGPYEQYF. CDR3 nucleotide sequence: TGTGCCAGCAGTTACGGGACAGGGCGAGGCCCCTACGAGCAGTACTTC.

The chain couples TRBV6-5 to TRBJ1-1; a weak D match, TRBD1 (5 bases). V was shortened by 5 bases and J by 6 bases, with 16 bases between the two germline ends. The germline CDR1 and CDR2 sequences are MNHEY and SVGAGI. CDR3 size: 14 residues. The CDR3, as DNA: TGTGCCAGCAGTGCATCCTGGGGGGAGGCTGAAGCTTTCTTT. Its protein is CASSASWGEAEAFF.

The DNA for the CDR3 is TGTGCCAGCAGCCCAAGGACTAGCGGAAATGAGCAGTTCTTC. Its protein is CASSPRTSGNEQFF. The chain uses TRBV5-4 and TRBJ2-1; TRBD2 aligns across 10 bases. Germline V gene sequence: CDR1 SGHNT, CDR2 YYREEE (reference sequence). V dropped 4 bases and J dropped 7; count of bases not matched to a gene: 5. This CDR3 is 14 amino acids long.

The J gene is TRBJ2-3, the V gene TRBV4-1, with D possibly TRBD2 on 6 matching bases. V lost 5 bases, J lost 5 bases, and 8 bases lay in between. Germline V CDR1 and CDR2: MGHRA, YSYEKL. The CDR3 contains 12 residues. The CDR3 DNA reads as TGCGCCAGCAGCGGAGCGGGAGATACGCAGTATTTT. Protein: CASSGAGDTQYF.

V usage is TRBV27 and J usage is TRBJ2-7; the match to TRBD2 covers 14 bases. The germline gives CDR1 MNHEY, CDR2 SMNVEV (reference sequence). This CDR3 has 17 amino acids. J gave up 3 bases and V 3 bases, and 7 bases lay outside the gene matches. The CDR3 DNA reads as TGTGCCAGCAGTTTGTCCGGGACTAGCGGGGGATTCTACGAGCAGTACTTC. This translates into CASSLSGTSGGFYEQYF.

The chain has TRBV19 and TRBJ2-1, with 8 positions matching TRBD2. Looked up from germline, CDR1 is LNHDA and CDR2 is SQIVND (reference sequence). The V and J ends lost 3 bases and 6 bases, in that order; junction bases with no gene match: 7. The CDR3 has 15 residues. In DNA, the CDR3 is TGTGCCAGTAGTATTTTGGCGGGAGGATTCAATGAGCAGTTCTTC. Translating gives CASSILAGGFNEQFF. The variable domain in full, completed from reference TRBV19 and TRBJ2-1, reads DGGITQSPKYLFRKEGQNVTLSCEQNLNHDAMYWYRQDPGQGLRLIYYSQIVNDFQKGDIAEGYSVSREKKESFPLTVTSAQKNPTAFYLCASSILAGGFNEQFFGPGTRLTVL.

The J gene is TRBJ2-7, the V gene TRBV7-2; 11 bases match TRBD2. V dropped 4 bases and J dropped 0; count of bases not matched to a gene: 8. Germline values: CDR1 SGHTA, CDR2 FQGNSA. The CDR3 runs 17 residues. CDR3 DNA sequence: TGTGCCAGCAGCTCAACGCCGGGACTAGCGGCCTCCTACGAGCAGTACTTC. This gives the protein CASSSTPGLAASYEQYF.

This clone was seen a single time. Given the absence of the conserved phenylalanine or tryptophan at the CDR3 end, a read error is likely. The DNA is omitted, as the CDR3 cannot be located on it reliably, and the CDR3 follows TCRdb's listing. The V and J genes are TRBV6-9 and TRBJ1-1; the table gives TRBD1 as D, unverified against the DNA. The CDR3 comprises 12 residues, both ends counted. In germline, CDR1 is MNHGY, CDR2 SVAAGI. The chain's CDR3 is CASSRRTGYSRS.

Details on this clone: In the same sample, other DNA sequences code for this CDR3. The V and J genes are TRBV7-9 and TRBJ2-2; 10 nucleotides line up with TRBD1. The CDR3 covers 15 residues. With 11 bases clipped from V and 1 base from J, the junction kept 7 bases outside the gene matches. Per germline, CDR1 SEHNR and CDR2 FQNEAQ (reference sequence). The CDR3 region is CAGDRGYQNTGELFF. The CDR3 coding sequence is TGTGCCGGGGACAGGGGTTACCAGAACACCGGGGAGCTGTTTTTT. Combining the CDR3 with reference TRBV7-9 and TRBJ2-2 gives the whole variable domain DTGVSQNPRHKITKRGQNVTFRCDPISEHNRLYWYRQTLGQGPEFLTYFQNEAQLEKSRLLSDRFSAERPKGSFSTLEIQRTEQGDSAMYLCAGDRGYQNTGELFFGEGSRLTVL.

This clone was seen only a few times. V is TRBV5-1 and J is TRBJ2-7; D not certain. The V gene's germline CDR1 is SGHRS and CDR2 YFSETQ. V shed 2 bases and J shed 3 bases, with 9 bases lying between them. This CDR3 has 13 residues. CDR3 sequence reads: CASSFSFNYEQYF. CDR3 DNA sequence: TGCGCCAGCAGCTTCAGTTTTAACTACGAGCAGTACTTC.

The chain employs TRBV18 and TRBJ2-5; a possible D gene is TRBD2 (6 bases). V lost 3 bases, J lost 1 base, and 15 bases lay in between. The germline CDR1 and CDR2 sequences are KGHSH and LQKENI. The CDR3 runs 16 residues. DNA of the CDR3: TGTGCCAGCTCACCCATATCCGGACTATTCCAAGAGACCCAGTACTTC. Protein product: CASSPISGLFQETQYF.

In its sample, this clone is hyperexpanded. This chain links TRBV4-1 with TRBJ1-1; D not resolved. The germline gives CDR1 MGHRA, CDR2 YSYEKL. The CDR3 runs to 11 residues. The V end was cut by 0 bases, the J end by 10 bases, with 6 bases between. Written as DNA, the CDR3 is TGCGCCAGCAGCCAAGAGTACAGAGCTTTCTTT. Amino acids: CASSQEYRAFF.

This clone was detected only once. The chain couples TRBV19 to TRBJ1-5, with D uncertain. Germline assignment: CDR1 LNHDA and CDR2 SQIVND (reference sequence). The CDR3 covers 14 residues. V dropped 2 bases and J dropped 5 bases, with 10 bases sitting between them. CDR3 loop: CASSIRLADQPQHF. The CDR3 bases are TGTGCCAGTAGTATACGTTTGGCAGATCAGCCCCAGCATTTT.

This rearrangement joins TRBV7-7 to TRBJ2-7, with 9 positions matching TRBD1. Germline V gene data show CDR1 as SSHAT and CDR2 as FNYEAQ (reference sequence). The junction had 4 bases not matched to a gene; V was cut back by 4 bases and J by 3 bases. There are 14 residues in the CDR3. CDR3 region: CASSSGQGNYEQYF. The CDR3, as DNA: TGTGCCAGCAGCTCGGGACAGGGAAACTACGAGCAGTACTTC.